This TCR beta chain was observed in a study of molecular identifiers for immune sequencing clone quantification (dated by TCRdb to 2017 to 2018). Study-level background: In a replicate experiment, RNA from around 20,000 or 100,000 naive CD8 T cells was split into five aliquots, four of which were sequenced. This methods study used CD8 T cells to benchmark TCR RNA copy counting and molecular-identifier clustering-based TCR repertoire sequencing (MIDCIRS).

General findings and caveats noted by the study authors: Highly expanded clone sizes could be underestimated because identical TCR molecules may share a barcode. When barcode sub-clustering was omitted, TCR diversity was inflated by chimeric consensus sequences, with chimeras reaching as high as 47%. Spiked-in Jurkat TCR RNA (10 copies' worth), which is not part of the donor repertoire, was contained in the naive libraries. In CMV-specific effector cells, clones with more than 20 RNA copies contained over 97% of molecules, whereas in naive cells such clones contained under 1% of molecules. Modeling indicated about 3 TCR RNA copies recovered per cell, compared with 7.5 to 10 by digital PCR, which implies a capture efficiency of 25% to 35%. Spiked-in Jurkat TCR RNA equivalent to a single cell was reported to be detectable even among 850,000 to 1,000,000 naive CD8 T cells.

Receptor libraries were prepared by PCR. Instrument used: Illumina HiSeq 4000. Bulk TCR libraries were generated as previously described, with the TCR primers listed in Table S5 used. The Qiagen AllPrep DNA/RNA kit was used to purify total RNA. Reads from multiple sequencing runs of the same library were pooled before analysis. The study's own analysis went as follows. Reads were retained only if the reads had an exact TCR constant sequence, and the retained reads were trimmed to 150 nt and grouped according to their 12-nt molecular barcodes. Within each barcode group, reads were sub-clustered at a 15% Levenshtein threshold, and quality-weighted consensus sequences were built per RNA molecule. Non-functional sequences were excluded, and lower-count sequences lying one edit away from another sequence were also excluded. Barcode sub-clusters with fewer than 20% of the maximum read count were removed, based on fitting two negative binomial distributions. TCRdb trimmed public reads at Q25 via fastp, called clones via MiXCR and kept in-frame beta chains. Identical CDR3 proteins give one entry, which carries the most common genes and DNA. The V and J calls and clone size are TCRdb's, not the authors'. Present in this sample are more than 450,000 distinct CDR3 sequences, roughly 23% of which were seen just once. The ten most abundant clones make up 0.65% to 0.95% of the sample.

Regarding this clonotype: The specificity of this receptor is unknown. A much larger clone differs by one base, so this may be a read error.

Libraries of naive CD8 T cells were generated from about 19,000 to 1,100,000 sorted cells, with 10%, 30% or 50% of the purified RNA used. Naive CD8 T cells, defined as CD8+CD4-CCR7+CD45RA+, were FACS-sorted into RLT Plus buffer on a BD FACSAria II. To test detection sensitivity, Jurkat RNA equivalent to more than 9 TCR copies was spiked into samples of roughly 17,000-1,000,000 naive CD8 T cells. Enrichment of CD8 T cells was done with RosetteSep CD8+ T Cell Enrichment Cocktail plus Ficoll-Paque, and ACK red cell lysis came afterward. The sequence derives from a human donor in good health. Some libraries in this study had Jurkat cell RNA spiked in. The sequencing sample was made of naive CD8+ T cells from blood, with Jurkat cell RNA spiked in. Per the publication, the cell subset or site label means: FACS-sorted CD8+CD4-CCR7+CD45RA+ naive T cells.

This receptor has the CDR3 CASSPEAEAFF. The nucleotide sequence reads as follows: TGTGCCAGCTCACCGGAAGCTGAAGCTTTCTTT. The sequence joins TRBV18 to TRBJ1-1, with the D gene not clear enough to name. Spanning cysteine to phenylalanine, the CDR3 consists of 11 amino acids. The kept DNA is CDR3 alone, 33 bases in frame from the first base. The trim is 3 bases for V and 6 bases for J, with a gap of 5 bases between the germline ends. From the germline V gene, CDR1 is KGHSH and CDR2 is LQKENI.